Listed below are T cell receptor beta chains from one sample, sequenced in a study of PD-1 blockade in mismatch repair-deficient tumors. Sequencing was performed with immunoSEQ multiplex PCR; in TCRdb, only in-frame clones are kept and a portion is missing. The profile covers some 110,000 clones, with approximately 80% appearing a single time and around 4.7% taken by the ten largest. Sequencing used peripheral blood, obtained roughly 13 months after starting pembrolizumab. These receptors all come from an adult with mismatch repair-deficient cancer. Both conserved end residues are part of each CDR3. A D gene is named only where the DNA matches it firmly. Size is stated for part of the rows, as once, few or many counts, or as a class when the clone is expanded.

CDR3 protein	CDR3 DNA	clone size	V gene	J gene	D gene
CASSLFGVSSNQPQHF	TGTGCCAGCAGTTTATTCGGGGTATCAAGCAATCAGCCCCAGCATTTT	-	TRBV27	TRBJ1-5	-
CASSQGVYYGYTF	TGCGCCAGCAGCCAAGGGGTTTACTATGGCTACACCTTC	-	TRBV4-3	TRBJ1-2	-
CGTGAGVEGNTIYF	TGTGGCACAGGGGCGGGAGTGGAAGGAAACACCATATATTTT	-	TRBV6-6	TRBJ1-3	TRBD1
CASSRSEGGTGELFF	TGCGCCAGCAGCCGGTCGGAGGGGGGCACCGGGGAGCTGTTTTTT	few	TRBV5-1	TRBJ2-2	-
CATGRSRNEQYF	TGTGCCACCGGAAGGTCTCGAAACGAGCAGTACTTC	-	TRBV6-6	TRBJ2-7	-
CASSQEIGPGEKLFF	TGTGCCAGCAGCCAAGAAATAGGGCCGGGAGAAAAACTGTTTTTT	-	TRBV14	TRBJ1-4	-
CATSRERQGAEAFF	TGTGCCACCAGCAGAGAGAGGCAGGGGGCTGAAGCTTTCTTT	-	TRBV15	TRBJ1-1	TRBD1
CASSGAYEQYF	TGTGCCAGCAGTGGAGCCTACGAGCAGTACTTC	-	TRBV6-6	TRBJ2-7	-
CASSQGQQETQYF	TGTGCCAGCTCACAGGGACAGCAAGAGACCCAGTACTTC	-	TRBV18	TRBJ2-5	TRBD1
CASSVQYTDDYEQYF	TGTGCCAGTAGTGTTCAATACACGGACGACTACGAGCAGTACTTC	few	TRBV19	TRBJ2-7	-
CASSEVSSYNEQFF	TGTGCCAGCAGTGAAGTTTCCTCCTACAATGAGCAGTTCTTC	-	TRBV2	TRBJ2-1	-
CASSAGSGRRETQYF	TGTGCCAGCAGCGCTGGTAGCGGGAGGAGGGAGACCCAGTACTTC	-	TRBV9	TRBJ2-5	TRBD2
CASSYHGQGNTEAFF	TGTGCCAGCAGTTACCATGGACAGGGGAACACTGAAGCTTTCTTT	-	TRBV6-5	TRBJ1-1	TRBD1
CASSSQGENGYTF	TGTGCCAGCAGTTCACAGGGAGAGAATGGCTACACCTTC	-	TRBV11-2	TRBJ1-2	-
CASSWGLTLYEQYF	TGTGCCAGCAGCTGGGGACTTACCCTCTACGAGCAGTACTTC	once	TRBV5-5	TRBJ2-7	-
CASSVGDSQAYEQYF	TGTGCCAGCAGCGTTGGGGACAGCCAAGCCTACGAGCAGTACTTC	few	TRBV9	TRBJ2-7	TRBD1
CAWSVSGGGYTF	TGTGCCTGGAGTGTAAGTGGCGGAGGCTACACCTTC	few	TRBV30	TRBJ1-2	-
CAWSKSAFMNTEAFF	TGTGCCTGGAGTAAGTCTGCCTTCATGAACACTGAAGCTTTCTTT	-	TRBV30	TRBJ1-1	-
CASSLDRVERKNEQFF	TGCGCCAGCAGTTTGGATCGGGTTGAGAGGAAAAATGAGCAGTTCTTC	-	TRBV5-1	TRBJ2-1	-
CASTTDAVVFF	TGCGCCAGCACCACCGACGCTGTGGTTTTCTTT	-	TRBV5-1	TRBJ1-1	-
CASSQGTSGSLGEQFF	TGTGCCAGCAGCCAAGGGACTAGCGGGAGTCTCGGTGAGCAGTTCTTC	-	TRBV14	TRBJ2-1	TRBD2
CASSEQGLGNTIYF	TGCGCCAGCAGTGAGCAGGGACTTGGAAACACCATATATTTT	-	TRBV10-2	TRBJ1-3	-
CASSLSGGGSGYTF	TGTGCCAGCAGCCTGTCAGGCGGGGGGAGCGGCTACACCTTC	medium-sized	TRBV11-1	TRBJ1-2	-
CASRVGNTIYF	TGTGCCAGCAGAGTAGGAAACACCATATATTTT	-	TRBV27	TRBJ1-3	-
CASSRGPNQPQHF	TGTGCCAGCAGCAGGGGTCCCAATCAGCCCCAGCATTTT	-	TRBV2	TRBJ1-5	-
CASRAGGLGTGELFF	TGTGCCAGCAGGGCAGGGGGCCTGGGCACCGGGGAGCTGTTTTTT	-	TRBV2	TRBJ2-2	TRBD1
CASSMARSYEQYF	TGTGCCAGTAGTATGGCCAGATCCTACGAGCAGTACTTC	-	TRBV19	TRBJ2-7	-
CAWTLSGTGYTF	TGTGCCTGGACACTTTCAGGGACCGGCTACACCTTC	-	TRBV30	TRBJ1-2	-
CASSLVLGETQYF	TGTGCCAGCAGCTTGGTTCTAGGGGAGACCCAGTACTTC	-	TRBV5-4	TRBJ2-5	-
CASRTPGQNMNTEAFF	TGTGCCAGCAGGACACCGGGACAGAACATGAACACTGAAGCTTTCTTT	-	TRBV6-6	TRBJ1-1	TRBD1
CASSYRTSGSSGELFF	TGTGCCAGCAGTTACCGGACTAGCGGGAGTTCCGGGGAGCTGTTTTTT	-	TRBV6-5	TRBJ2-2	TRBD2
CASSVRPRDTQYF	TGTGCCAGCAGCGTCCGTCCTCGAGATACGCAGTATTTT	-	TRBV7-3	TRBJ2-3	-
CASSETSGYNEQFF	TGTGCCAGCTCAGAGACTAGCGGCTACAATGAGCAGTTCTTC	few	TRBV18	TRBJ2-1	TRBD2
CASSADSLPGGANVLTF	TGTGCCAGCAGTGCAGACAGCCTTCCTGGGGGGGCCAACGTCCTGACTTTC	-	TRBV25-1	TRBJ2-6	-
CASSLEGRDGTDTQYF	TGCGCCAGCAGCTTGGAAGGTCGGGACGGAACAGATACGCAGTATTTT	-	TRBV5-1	TRBJ2-3	-
CASKGQGAANEKLFF	TGTGCCAGCAAGGGACAGGGGGCGGCTAATGAAAAACTGTTTTTT	-	TRBV2	TRBJ1-4	TRBD1
CASSFITGAINEQYF	TGTGCCAGCAGCTTTATAACTGGGGCGATCAACGAGCAGTACTTC	-	TRBV11-2	TRBJ2-7	-
CASSEIQLYGHGYTF	TGTGCCAGCAGTGAGATACAGTTGTATGGGCATGGCTACACCTTC	once	TRBV6-1	TRBJ1-2	-
CASSPGLAGLSYEQYF	TGTGCCAGCAGCCCGGGACTAGCGGGGCTGTCCTACGAGCAGTACTTC	-	TRBV14	TRBJ2-7	TRBD2
CASSRTRATAYEQYF	TGTGCCAGCAGCCGCACCCGGGCGACAGCCTACGAGCAGTACTTC	-	TRBV6-5	TRBJ2-7	-
CASSPAYYEQYF	TGTGCCAGCAGCCCAGCCTACTACGAGCAGTACTTC	-	TRBV5-5	TRBJ2-7	-
CASSLATGGETQYF	TGTGCCAGCAGCTTAGCGACAGGGGGAGAGACCCAGTACTTC	-	TRBV7-6	TRBJ2-5	TRBD1
CASSIDPSGSVEQFF	TGTGCCAGTAGTATAGACCCTAGCGGGAGTGTTGAGCAGTTCTTC	-	TRBV19	TRBJ2-1	TRBD2
CASSYGDRGLPEAF	TGTGCCAGCAGTTACGGGGACAGAGGACTTCCAGAAGCCTTC	once	TRBV6-6	TRBJ1-2	TRBD1
CASSQDNDGWTSGRETQYF	TGTGCCAGCAGCCAAGACAACGACGGGTGGACTAGCGGGAGGGAGACCCAGTACTTC	few	TRBV4-2	TRBJ2-5	TRBD2
CASSRLGQTNTEAFF	TGTGCCAGCAGCCGATTGGGACAAACAAACACTGAAGCTTTCTTT	once	TRBV11-3	TRBJ1-1	-
CASFTDGLGGYTF	TGTGCCAGCTTCACGGACGGGCTGGGTGGCTACACCTTC	-	TRBV28	TRBJ1-2	-
CASSLVGQGGSDYTF	TGCGCCAGCAGCTTGGTTGGACAGGGGGGTAGTGACTACACCTTC	once	TRBV5-1	TRBJ1-2	TRBD1
CSVVGGTGLLAKNIQYF	TGCAGCGTTGTAGGTGGGACAGGGCTTCTAGCCAAAAACATTCAGTACTTC	once	TRBV29-1	TRBJ2-4	TRBD1
CASRTTSGLRVDTQYF	TGTGCCAGCAGAACCACTAGCGGTCTCCGGGTGGATACGCAGTATTTT	-	TRBV27	TRBJ2-3	TRBD2
CASNKGQGASNEQFF	TGTGCCAGTAATAAGGGACAGGGGGCCTCCAATGAGCAGTTCTTC	-	TRBV19	TRBJ2-1	TRBD1
CASRTGTENTGELFF	TGTGCCAGCAGGACCGGGACGGAAAACACCGGGGAGCTGTTTTTT	-	TRBV2	TRBJ2-2	-
CASSLVSAYNEQFF	TGTGCCAGCAGCTTAGTATCCGCGTACAATGAGCAGTTCTTC	-	TRBV7-8	TRBJ2-1	-
CASSPAGADTQYF	TGTGCCAGCTCACCGGCAGGGGCAGATACGCAGTATTTT	-	TRBV18	TRBJ2-3	-
CASSREAAWLGTEAFF	TGTGCCAGCAGCCGGGAGGCCGCCTGGCTGGGTACTGAAGCTTTCTTT	once	TRBV11-3	TRBJ1-1	-
CASSLTGGGYTF	TGTGCCAGCAGCCTGACGGGGGGTGGCTACACCTTC	few	TRBV5-6	TRBJ1-2	-
CASSVNLAGSYNEQFF	TGTGCCAGTAGTGTCAACCTAGCGGGATCTTACAATGAGCAGTTCTTC	-	TRBV19	TRBJ2-1	TRBD2